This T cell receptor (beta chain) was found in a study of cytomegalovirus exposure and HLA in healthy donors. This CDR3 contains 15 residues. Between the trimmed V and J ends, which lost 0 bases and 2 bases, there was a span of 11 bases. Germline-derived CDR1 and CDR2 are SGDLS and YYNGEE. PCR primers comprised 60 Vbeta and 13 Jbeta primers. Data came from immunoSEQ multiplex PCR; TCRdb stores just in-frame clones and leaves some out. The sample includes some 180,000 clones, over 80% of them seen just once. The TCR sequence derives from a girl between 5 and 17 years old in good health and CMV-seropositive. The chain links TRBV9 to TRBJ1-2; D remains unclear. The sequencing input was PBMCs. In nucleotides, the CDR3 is TGTGCCAGCAGCGTAGGGATGGGAGGCAACTATGGCTACACCTTC. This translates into CASSVGMGGNYGYTF.